This T cell receptor beta chain was found in a study of glioma-infiltrating T cells after dendritic cell vaccination. Whole-study findings and limits: Higher pretreatment TIL content predicted longer progression-free time and survival.

This CDR3 spans 13 amino acids. The ends were cut back, 0 bases at V and 1 base at J, with 4 bases in the middle. Germline V gives CDR1 SQVTM, CDR2 ANQGSEA. Documented time point: after dendritic cell vaccination, including at tumor progression/relapse. Patients had residual fresh-frozen tumor tissue and more than two years of survival data. TCRdb keeps only in-frame clones here, not all; method: immunoSEQ multiplex PCR. The data show 99,000 or so clones, 90% seen once. Notes on this clone: The antigen remains undetermined.

The sequence was collected from a human donor with glioblastoma. The chain carries TRBV29-1 and TRBJ2-4; D remains ambiguous. The specimen was blood, collected after dendritic cell vaccination. CDR3 loop: CSVEDLAKNIQYF. The CDR3 nucleotides read TGCAGCGTTGAAGATCTTGCCAAAAACATTCAGTACTTC.